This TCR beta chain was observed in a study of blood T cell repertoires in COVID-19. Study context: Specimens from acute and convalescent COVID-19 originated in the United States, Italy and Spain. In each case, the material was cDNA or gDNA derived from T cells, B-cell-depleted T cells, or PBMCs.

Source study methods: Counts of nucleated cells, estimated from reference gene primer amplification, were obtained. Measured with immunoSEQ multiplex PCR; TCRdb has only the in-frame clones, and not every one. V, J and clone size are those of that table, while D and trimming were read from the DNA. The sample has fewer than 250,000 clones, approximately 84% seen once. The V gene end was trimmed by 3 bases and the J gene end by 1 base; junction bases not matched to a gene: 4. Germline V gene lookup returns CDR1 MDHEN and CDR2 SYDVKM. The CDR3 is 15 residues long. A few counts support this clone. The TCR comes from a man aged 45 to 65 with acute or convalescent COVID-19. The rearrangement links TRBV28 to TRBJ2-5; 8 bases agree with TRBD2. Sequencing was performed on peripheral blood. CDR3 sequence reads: CASSFAGGGQETQYF. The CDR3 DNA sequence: TGTGCCAGCAGTTTTGCGGGGGGCGGCCAAGAGACCCAGTACTTC.